These 29 T cell receptor beta chains were all obtained from the same sample, sequenced in a study of blood T cell repertoires in COVID-19. Data came from immunoSEQ multiplex PCR; TCRdb stores just in-frame clones and leaves some out. This sample has under 150,000 clones; roughly three quarters occur once, and the top ten carry about 4%. What was sequenced was peripheral blood. The receptors shown here come from a woman of 80 years or more with acute or convalescent COVID-19.

The J gene is TRBJ1-1, the V gene TRBV19, with TRBD1 matching over 9 bases. The V gene end was trimmed by 4 bases and the J gene end by 4 bases; junction bases not matched to a gene: 13. The CDR3 contains 17 residues. Per the germline V gene, CDR1 is LNHDA and CDR2 is SQIVND (reference sequence). CDR3 amino acids: CASSTPPGQGMSTEAFF. As DNA, the CDR3 is TGTGCCAGTAGTACCCCCCCAGGACAGGGGATGAGCACTGAAGCTTTCTTT.

The V and J genes are TRBV12-3 or TRBV12-4 and TRBJ2-7; tentative D call: TRBD1 (5 bases). The V and J ends lost 7 bases and 2 bases respectively, with 12 bases between them. The CDR3 extends over 13 amino acids. For the CDR3, the DNA is TGTGCCAGCAACAGGAGCCCAACCTACGAGCAGTACTTC. Translated, it gives CASNRSPTYEQYF.

This rearrangement joins TRBV19 to TRBJ1-5, with 8 bases aligning to TRBD1. In germline, CDR1 is LNHDA, CDR2 SQIVND (reference sequence). With V trimmed by 9 bases and J by 0 bases, 4 bases remained unmatched. CDR3 length: 14 amino acids. The CDR3 region is CASGQGPSNQPQHF. The DNA of the CDR3 is TGTGCCAGCGGACAGGGCCCTAGCAATCAGCCCCAGCATTTT.

CDR3 sequence reads: CASNNRAAGYF. For the CDR3, the DNA is TGTGCCAGTAATAATCGAGCGGCAGGTTACTTC. The chain links TRBV19 to TRBJ2-7; D may be TRBD2 (5 bases). This CDR3 is 11 amino acids long. Trimming stripped 7 bases from V and 13 bases from J, with 17 bases between. The V gene's germline CDR1 is LNHDA and CDR2 SQIVND (reference sequence).

The CDR3 loop reads CASSQERTAAETQYF. The CDR3 DNA sequence: TGTGCCAGCAGCCAAGAACGGACAGCCGCGGAGACCCAGTACTTC. The gene calls are TRBV14 and TRBJ2-5, with D perhaps TRBD1 (6 bases). The CDR3 is 15 residues long. Trimming cost V 0 bases and J 5 bases, with 13 bases left between them. Looked up from germline, CDR1 is SGHDN and CDR2 is FVKESK.

This clone is a singleton in its sample. V gene TRBV19 combines with J gene TRBJ2-1, with 13 nucleotides matching TRBD2. CDR3 length equals 15 residues. V dropped 4 bases and J dropped 7; count of bases not matched to a gene: 4. Germline values: CDR1 LNHDA, CDR2 SQIVND (reference sequence). The CDR3 DNA follows: TGTGCCAGTAGTACAACTAGCGGGGGGGCAAATGAGCAGTTCTTC. Its protein is CASSTTSGGANEQFF.

The genes are TRBV28 and TRBJ1-1, with unresolved D. This CDR3 has 12 residues. V was clipped by 6 bases and J by 0 bases, with 5 bases between them. Germline loops: CDR1 MDHEN, CDR2 SYDVKM. As DNA, the CDR3 is TGTGCCAGCAGCGAGATGAACACTGAAGCTTTCTTT. It specifies CASSEMNTEAFF.

The chain employs TRBV6-6 and TRBJ2-1; TRBD1 aligns across 10 bases. Germline CDR1 reads MNHNY; CDR2 reads SVGAGI (reference sequence). The length of the CDR3 is 14 residues. The V segment lost 5 bases and the J segment 7 bases; nucleotides outside the gene matches: 5. This chain's CDR3 is CASSQSGQGNEQFF. In DNA, the CDR3 is TGTGCCAGCAGTCAATCGGGACAGGGGAATGAGCAGTTCTTC.

This clone showed up just once. The rearrangement links TRBV6-6 to TRBJ2-3; D is possibly TRBD2 (5 bases). Germline-derived CDR1 and CDR2 are MNHNY and SVGAGI (reference sequence). The CDR3 contains 12 residues. V was shortened by 2 bases and J by 6 bases, with 6 bases between the two germline ends. CDR3 in DNA: TGTGCCAGCAGTTACGTAGCGGATACGCAGTATTTT. It specifies CASSYVADTQYF.

The sample holds a few counts of this clone. The V gene is TRBV16, the J gene TRBJ1-1; 9 nucleotides match TRBD1. CDR3 size: 14 residues. Looked up from germline, CDR1 is KGHSY and CDR2 is FQNENV. Unmatched junction bases numbered 5, after V lost 2 bases and J lost 7 bases. CDR3 nucleotides: TGTGCCAGCAGCCAAGGGGACAGGGCCCTTGAAGCTTTCTTT. This codes for CASSQGDRALEAFF.

This sequence joins TRBV2 and TRBJ2-3; 7 bases line up with TRBD2. The V gene's germline CDR1 is SNHLY and CDR2 FYNNEI. This CDR3 is built from 15 residues. V lost 2 bases, J lost 4 bases, and 6 bases stayed unmatched. CDR3 sequence (DNA): TGTGCCAGCAGTGAATTGCGGGGGTTGGCAGATACGCAGTATTTT. This encodes CASSELRGLADTQYF.

The CDR3: CASGLSGPGQPQHF. The CDR3 coding sequence is TGTGCCAGCGGACTATCAGGGCCTGGACAGCCCCAGCATTTT. The chain combines TRBV7-8 with TRBJ1-5, with D tentatively TRBD1 (5 bases). Germline V gene sequence: CDR1 SGHVS, CDR2 FQNEAQ. The CDR3 runs 14 residues. The ends were cut back, 8 bases at V and 7 bases at J, with 18 bases in the middle. Full variable domain (rest looked up from reference TRBV7-8 and TRBJ1-5): GAGVSQSPRYKVAKRGQDVALRCDPISGHVSLFWYQQALGQGPEFLTYFQNEAQLDKSGLPSDRFFAERPEGSVSTLKIQRTQQEDSAVYLCASGLSGPGQPQHFGDGTRLSIL.

J is TRBJ2-5 and V is TRBV18; 10 bases are shared with TRBD2. Germline CDR1 is KGHSH and CDR2 is LQKENI. The CDR3 contains 15 residues. V shed 3 bases, J shed 5 bases, and the junction held 6 bases outside the gene matches. The CDR3 is CASSPWSGGEETQYF. The CDR3 bases are TGTGCCAGCTCACCCTGGAGCGGGGGGGAGGAGACCCAGTACTTC.

The CDR3 is CASSYPGQGAGETQYF. CDR3 DNA sequence: TGTGCCAGCAGTTACCCGGGACAGGGGGCGGGGGAGACCCAGTACTTC. The V call is TRBV6-6, the J call TRBJ2-5, with 12 bases that match TRBD1. CDR3 length: 16 amino acids. V was pared by 2 bases and J by 5 bases, with 6 bases of the junction left unmatched. The germline gives CDR1 MNHNY, CDR2 SVGAGI (reference sequence).

The rearrangement links TRBV28 to TRBJ2-7; 7 bases are a match to TRBD1. Germline assignment: CDR1 MDHEN and CDR2 SYDVKM. The trim removed 5 bases at V and 2 bases at J, leaving 12 bases unmatched. CDR3 length: 16 residues. The CDR3: CASSPPGQRKTYEQYF. The DNA of the CDR3 is TGTGCCAGCAGTCCCCCGGGACAGAGAAAAACCTACGAGCAGTACTTC. The full variable domain, completed using reference TRBV28 and TRBJ2-7, is DVKVTQSSRYLVKRTGEKVFLECVQDMDHENMFWYRQDPGLGLRLIYFSYDVKMKEKGDIPEGYSVSREKKERFSLILESASTNQTSMYLCASSPPGQRKTYEQYFGPGTRLTVT.

The gene calls are TRBV5-5 and TRBJ2-3; D may be TRBD1 (5 bases). The CDR3 is 14 residues long. V was pared by 0 bases and J by 6 bases, with 11 bases between. Germline CDR1 is SGHKS and CDR2 is YYEKEE (reference sequence). The CDR3: CASSLVQGRDTQYF. The CDR3, as DNA: TGTGCCAGCAGCTTGGTCCAGGGAAGGGATACGCAGTATTTT.

V and J are TRBV18 and TRBJ2-7; perhaps TRBD2 as D (5 bases). CDR3 length: 12 amino acids. CDR1 is KGHSH and CDR2 is LQKENI in the germline V gene. V dropped 6 bases and J dropped 6 bases, with 12 bases sitting between them. The CDR3 here is CASSDSRPEQYF. The CDR3 nucleotides read TGTGCCAGCTCGGACTCTCGTCCCGAGCAGTACTTC.

This sequence joins TRBV7-2 and TRBJ2-1, with D unresolved. Germline-derived CDR1 and CDR2 are SGHTA and FQGNSA. Trimming removed 2 bases from V and 5 bases from J, with 7 bases in between. This CDR3 spans 13 amino acids. The CDR3 reads CASSLSRNNEQFF. In nucleotides, the CDR3 is TGTGCCAGCAGCTTAAGTAGAAACAATGAGCAGTTCTTC. Full variable domain (outside the CDR3, taken from reference TRBV7-2 and TRBJ2-1): GAGVSQSPSNKVTEKGKDVELRCDPISGHTALYWYRQSLGQGLEFLIYFQGNSAPDKSGLPSDRFSAERTGGSVSTLTIQRTQQEDSAVYLCASSLSRNNEQFFGPGTRLTVL.

This sequence joins TRBV30 and TRBJ2-3, with a possible D match to TRBD2 (8 bases). From germline, CDR1 is GTSNPN and CDR2 SVGIG (reference sequence). This CDR3 has 15 residues. The CDR3 protein is CVAGGGGSATDTQYF. The CDR3, as DNA: TGTGTCGCGGGGGGAGGGGGCTCTGCCACAGATACGCAGTATTTT.

The gene calls are TRBV4-2 and TRBJ1-6; 9 nucleotides line up with TRBD1. The CDR3 length is 15 residues. CDR1 LGHNA and CDR2 YNFKEQ come from the germline V gene. With V trimmed by 2 bases and J by 8 bases, 4 bases remained unmatched. The CDR3 protein is CASSQNDRGDSPLHF. The CDR3 bases are TGTGCCAGCAGCCAAAATGACAGGGGGGATTCACCCCTCCACTTT.

The chain employs TRBV19 and TRBJ2-3; a weak D match, TRBD1 (5 bases). Germline V gene lookup returns CDR1 LNHDA and CDR2 SQIVND (reference sequence). The CDR3 covers 14 residues. V was cut by 7 bases and J by 4 bases, with 15 bases left in between. DNA of the CDR3: TGTGCCAGTAACCCGGACAACAGTGCAGATACGCAGTATTTT. Its protein is CASNPDNSADTQYF.

V gene TRBV19 combines with J gene TRBJ2-7, with D possibly being TRBD1 (6 bases). CDR1 and CDR2 from the germline V gene are LNHDA and SQIVND (reference sequence). V was trimmed by 5 bases and J by 3 bases, leaving 8 bases between them. The CDR3 has 12 residues. The CDR3 nucleotides read TGTGCCAGTAGTGACAGGAGCTACGAGCAGTACTTC. Translation: CASSDRSYEQYF.

This chain joins TRBV7-2 and TRBJ1-2, with D perhaps TRBD1 (5 bases). The CDR3 runs 13 residues. Trimming took off 5 bases at V and 7 bases at J, with 14 bases between the two ends. Per germline, CDR1 SGHTA and CDR2 FQGNSA. Here the CDR3 DNA reads TGTGCCAGCAGCCTTGCCAGGGACTTTGGCTACACCTTC. Translated: CASSLARDFGYTF.

This clone turned up a few times. The V gene is TRBV5-8, the J gene TRBJ1-2, with D tentatively TRBD1 (5 bases). V was clipped by 4 bases and J by 6 bases, with 13 bases between them. Germline-derived CDR1 and CDR2 are SGHTS and YDEGEE. The CDR3 spans 13 residues. DNA of the CDR3: TGTGCCAGCAGCAGGACGGGGGTCAATGGCTACACCTTC. This translates into CASSRTGVNGYTF.

The chain links TRBV19 to TRBJ2-1; 8 bases are a match to TRBD2. The junction had 3 bases not matched to a gene; V was cut back by 3 bases and J by 5 bases. This CDR3 spans 14 amino acids. CDR1 is LNHDA, CDR2 SQIVND, per germline (reference sequence). The CDR3, as DNA: TGTGCCAGTAGTATTAGCGGGGCTGACAATGAGCAGTTCTTC. Translated: CASSISGADNEQFF. Drawing the rest from reference TRBV19 and TRBJ2-1, the complete variable domain is DGGITQSPKYLFRKEGQNVTLSCEQNLNHDAMYWYRQDPGQGLRLIYYSQIVNDFQKGDIAEGYSVSREKKESFPLTVTSAQKNPTAFYLCASSISGADNEQFFGPGTRLTVL.

This chain joins TRBV14 and TRBJ1-2; 10 bases are shared with TRBD1. The CDR3 totals 14 residues. Per the germline V gene, CDR1 is SGHDN and CDR2 is FVKESK. V shed 4 bases and J 7 bases; nucleotides not matched to a gene: 6. The DNA of the CDR3 is TGTGCCAGCAGCCTGACAGGGGGCGCGGGTGGCTACACCTTC. Amino acid sequence: CASSLTGGAGGYTF.

V is TRBV5-6 and J is TRBJ2-2; D unresolved. Germline-derived CDR1 and CDR2 are SGHDT and YYEEEE. The length of the CDR3 is 15 residues. V gave up 4 bases and J gave up 4 bases, with 14 bases separating them. The DNA of the CDR3 is TGTGCCAGCAGCCCGCGCGTCAAAACCACCGGGGAGCTGTTTTTT. This codes for CASSPRVKTTGELFF.

The rearrangement joins TRBV29-1 to TRBJ1-1; tentative D call: TRBD1 (5 bases). From germline, CDR1 is SQVTM and CDR2 ANQGSEA. The CDR3 covers 13 residues. V lost 4 bases to trimming and J lost 2 bases, with 11 bases between them. CDR3 sequence (DNA): TGCAGCGTTGTGTCAGGGATAAACACTGAAGCTTTCTTT. Protein product: CSVVSGINTEAFF. Together with reference TRBV29-1 and TRBJ1-1, the CDR3 gives the full variable domain: SAVISQKPSRDICQRGTSLTIQCQVDSQVTMMFWYRQQPGQSLTLIATANQGSEATYESGFVIDKFPISRPNLTFSTLTVSNMSPEDSSIYLCSVVSGINTEAFFGQGTRLTVV.

The table lists this clone with a count of one. The V gene is TRBV5-4, the J gene TRBJ1-1, with a tentative D call TRBD1 (5 bases). Germline CDR1 is SGHNT and CDR2 is YYREEE (reference sequence). The CDR3 is 14 residues long. The V gene lost 2 bases and the J gene lost 6 bases, with 14 bases spanning the gap. The CDR3 region has the DNA TGTGCCAGCAGCTTAAAGGGGATAGAGGCTGAAGCTTTCTTT. Encoded protein: CASSLKGIEAEAFF.